Following are 11 T cell receptor beta chains from one sample sequenced in a study of vaccination effects on CD4 cells after COVID-19. Antigens of these TCRs are unknown. The repertoire was sequenced with immunoSEQ multiplex PCR; TCRdb's copy has only in-frame clones and lacks some. This sample has tens of thousands of clones, with roughly four fifths found just once. Culture proceeded for approximately 9 days, and CD4+ T cells were then isolated. Two doses of either BNT162b2 or mRNA-1273 were given to each participant. Sequencing was performed on CD4+ T cells from PBMCs cultured without peptide, taken after COVID-19 vaccination. The receptors come from a human donor who received a COVID-19 vaccine.

The rearrangement uses TRBV7-7 and TRBJ2-6; tentatively, D is TRBD1 (6 bases). Trimming shortened V by 4 bases and J by 1 base, and 14 bases separated the two germline ends. The CDR3 contains 17 residues. Germline V gene data show CDR1 as SSHAT and CDR2 as FNYEAQ (reference sequence). Here the CDR3 reads CASSSQRQGSGANVLTF. For the CDR3, the DNA is TGTGCCAGCAGCTCCCAACGGCAGGGGTCTGGGGCCAACGTCCTGACTTTC.

V is TRBV30 and J is TRBJ1-3; no clear D. V lost 2 bases to trimming and J lost 0 bases, with 11 bases between them. Looked up from germline, CDR1 is GTSNPN and CDR2 is SVGIG (reference sequence). This CDR3 is 15 amino acids long. CDR3 in amino acids: CAWSPDILSGNTIYF. The CDR3, as DNA: TGTGCCTGGAGTCCCGACATACTCTCTGGAAACACCATATATTTT.

The chain joins TRBV5-1 to TRBJ1-2, with D unresolved. Germline CDR1 reads SGHRS; CDR2 reads YFSETQ. V dropped 0 bases and J dropped 4 bases, with 13 bases sitting between them. This CDR3 comprises 15 residues. CDR3 sequence reads: CASSLDVDPRYGYTF. CDR3 nucleotide sequence: TGCGCCAGCAGCTTGGATGTTGACCCTCGCTATGGCTACACCTTC. The variable domain in full, with the rest retrieved from reference TRBV5-1 and TRBJ1-2, is KAGVTQTPRYLIKTRGQQVTLSCSPISGHRSVSWYQQTPGQGLQFLFEYFSETQRNKGNFPGRFSGRQFSNSRSEMNVSTLELGDSALYLCASSLDVDPRYGYTFGSGTRLTVV.

This rearrangement joins TRBV7-2 to TRBJ2-2; D remains ambiguous. Germline lookup yields CDR1 SGHTA and CDR2 FQGNSA. Trimming removed 3 bases from V and 4 bases from J, with 12 bases in between. The CDR3 totals 15 residues. CDR3 nucleotides: TGTGCCAGCAGCTTTCACGGGCTCGGCACCGGGGAGCTGTTTTTT. As protein: CASSFHGLGTGELFF.

This clone appeared a single time. CDR3: CSAAPGQGSLSYNEQFF. CDR3 DNA: TGCAGCGCTGCTCCGGGACAGGGCAGTTTATCCTACAATGAGCAGTTCTTC. The chain recombines TRBV29-1 with TRBJ2-1; TRBD1 matches 9 bases. CDR3 size: 17 residues. Germline CDR1 is SQVTM and CDR2 is ANQGSEA. J was trimmed by 1 base and V by 7 bases; bases with no gene match: 14.

The V gene is TRBV6-5, the J gene TRBJ2-3; tentative D call: TRBD1 (6 bases). The V gene's germline CDR1 is MNHEY and CDR2 SVGAGI. Trimming pared 4 bases from V and 6 bases from J, leaving 14 bases between. This CDR3 is 14 amino acids long. The CDR3 reads CASSWTAGLDTQYF. In DNA, the CDR3 is TGTGCCAGCAGTTGGACAGCCGGCCTGGATACGCAGTATTTT.

V and J are TRBV7-2 and TRBJ1-5; no reliable D call. The germline V gene encodes CDR1 SGHTA and CDR2 FQGNSA. The CDR3 totals 13 residues. V was cut by 4 bases and J by 4 bases, with 8 bases left in between. In DNA form, the CDR3 reads TGTGCCAGCAGCTCCCACAGAAATCAGCCCCAGCATTTT. Encoded protein: CASSSHRNQPQHF.

On this clone itself: The junction and the germline gene differ at one end; a read error may be behind it. The CDR3 coding sequence is TGTGCCAGCAGCAAAGAAGGGAACACTGAAGCTTTCTTT. It yields the protein CASSKEGNTEAFF. The rearrangement joins TRBV3-1 (or the pseudogene TRBV3-2) to TRBJ1-1, with D hard to call. Germline CDR1 reads LGHDT; CDR2 reads YNNKEL (reference sequence). CDR3 length equals 13 residues.

V gene TRBV5-1 combines with J gene TRBJ2-7; TRBD1 agrees at 8 bases. Germline-derived CDR1 and CDR2 are SGHRS and YFSETQ. The CDR3 sequence is 13 residues long. After removal of 3 bases from V and 6 bases from J, the junction contained 5 bases not matched to a gene. The CDR3 spells CASSSTTGGEQYV. CDR3 coding DNA: TGCGCCAGCAGCTCGACCACAGGGGGCGAGCAGTACGTC.

V and J are TRBV12-5 and TRBJ1-2; D is unclear. Germline assignment: CDR1 LGHNT and CDR2 FRNRAP. The length of the CDR3 is 10 residues. V lost 6 bases and J 5 bases, leaving 4 bases between the germline ends. The CDR3 is CASGEYGYTF. For the CDR3, the DNA is TGTGCTAGTGGAGAGTATGGCTACACCTTC. The full variable domain, its missing parts supplied by reference TRBV12-5 and TRBJ1-2, is DARVTQTPRHKVTEMGQEVTMRCQPILGHNTVFWYRQTMMQGLELLAYFRNRAPLDDSGMPKDRFSAEMPDATLATLKIQPSEPRDSAVYFCASGEYGYTFGSGTRLTVV.

This clone occurred a few times. This chain links TRBV6-2 or TRBV6-3 with TRBJ2-3; 13 bases map to TRBD2. The trim removed 5 bases at V and 0 bases at J, leaving 8 bases unmatched. The CDR3 is made up of 18 amino acids. Germline CDR1 and CDR2: MNHEY and SVGEGT. CDR3 sequence: CASSPRLAGGLSTDTQYF. CDR3 coding DNA: TGTGCCAGCAGTCCGCGACTAGCGGGGGGCCTTAGCACAGATACGCAGTATTTT.